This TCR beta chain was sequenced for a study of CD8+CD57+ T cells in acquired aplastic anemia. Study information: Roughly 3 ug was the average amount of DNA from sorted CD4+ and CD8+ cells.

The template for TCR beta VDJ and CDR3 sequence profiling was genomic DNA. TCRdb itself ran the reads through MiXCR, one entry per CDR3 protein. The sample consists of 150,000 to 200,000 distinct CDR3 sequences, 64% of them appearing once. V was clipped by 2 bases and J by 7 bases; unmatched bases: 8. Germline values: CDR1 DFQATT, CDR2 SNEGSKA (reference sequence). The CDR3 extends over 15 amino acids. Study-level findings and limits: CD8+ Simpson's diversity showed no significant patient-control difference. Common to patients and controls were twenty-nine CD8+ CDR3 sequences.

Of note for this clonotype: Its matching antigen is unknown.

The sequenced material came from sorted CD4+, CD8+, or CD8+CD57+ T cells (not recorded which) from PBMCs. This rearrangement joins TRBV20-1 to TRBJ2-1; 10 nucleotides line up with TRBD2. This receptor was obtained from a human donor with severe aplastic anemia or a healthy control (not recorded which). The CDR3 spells CSARLAGEEWNEQFF. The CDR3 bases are TGCAGTGCTAGACTAGCGGGAGAAGAATGGAATGAGCAGTTCTTC.